Sequencing of this T cell receptor (beta chain) was carried out in a study of T-cell reconstitution after alpha-beta-depleted transplantation in children. Study findings and constraints: One year post-transplant, T-cell counts and diversity were largely derived from T cells produced anew. Reportedly, roughly two months post-transplant, alpha-beta T cells arose from several hundred expanded graft clones. Some patients owed their high day-60 TCRbeta diversity to surviving recipient T cells and thymic progenitors.

This sample's TCRbeta library carried unique molecular identifier barcodes. One entry per CDR3 protein, called by TCRdb with MiXCR from the PCR reads. Here the sample spans some 830,000 distinct CDR3 sequences, less than 20% being singletons. This clonotype was counted a few times. Antigen specificity is unknown. With V trimmed by 0 bases and J by 3 bases, 3 bases remained unmatched. This CDR3 has 16 residues. The germline CDR1 and CDR2 sequences are SGDLS and YYNGEE. Sequenced here: PBMCs, mostly from graft donor cells, sampled 360 days after TCRalphabeta/CD19-depleted stem cell transplant. The clonotype originates from a male patient younger than 18 who had a stem cell transplant for acute lymphoblastic leukemia, so the T cells may come from the graft donor. The chain carries TRBV9 and TRBJ2-3, with 11 positions matching TRBD2. CDR3 region: CASSVGTSGSTDTQYF. The CDR3 nucleotides are TGTGCCAGCAGCGTAGGTACTAGCGGGAGTACAGATACGCAGTATTTT.